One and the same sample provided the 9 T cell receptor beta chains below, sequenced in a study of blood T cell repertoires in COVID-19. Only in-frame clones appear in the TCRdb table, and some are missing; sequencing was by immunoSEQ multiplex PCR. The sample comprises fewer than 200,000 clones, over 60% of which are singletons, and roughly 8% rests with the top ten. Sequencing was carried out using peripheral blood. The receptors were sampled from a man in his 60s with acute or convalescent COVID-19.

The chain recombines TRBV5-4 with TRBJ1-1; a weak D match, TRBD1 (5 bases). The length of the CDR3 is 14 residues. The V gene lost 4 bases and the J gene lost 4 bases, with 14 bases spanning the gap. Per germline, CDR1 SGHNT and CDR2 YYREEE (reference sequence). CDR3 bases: TGTGCCAGCAGCCCCGGGGGGGGAAGCACTGAAGCTTTCTTT. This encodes CASSPGGGSTEAFF.

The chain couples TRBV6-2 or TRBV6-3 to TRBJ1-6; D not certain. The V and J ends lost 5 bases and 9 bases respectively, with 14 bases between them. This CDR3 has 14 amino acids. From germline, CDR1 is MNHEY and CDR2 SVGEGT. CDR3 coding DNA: TGTGCCAGCAGTAGAGATCCGGGGTTTTCACCCCTCCACTTT. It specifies CASSRDPGFSPLHF.

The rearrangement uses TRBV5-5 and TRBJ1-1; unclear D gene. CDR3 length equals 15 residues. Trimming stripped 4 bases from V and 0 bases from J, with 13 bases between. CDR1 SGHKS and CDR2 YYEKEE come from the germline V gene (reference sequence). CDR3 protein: CASSRAGNMNTEAFF. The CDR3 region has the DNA TGTGCCAGCAGCCGGGCCGGGAACATGAACACTGAAGCTTTCTTT. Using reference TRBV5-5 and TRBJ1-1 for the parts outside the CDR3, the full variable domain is DAGVTQSPTHLIKTRGQQVTLRCSPISGHKSVSWYQQVLGQGPQFIFQYYEKEERGRGNFPDRFSARQFPNYSSELNVNALLLGDSALYLCASSRAGNMNTEAFFGQGTRLTVV.

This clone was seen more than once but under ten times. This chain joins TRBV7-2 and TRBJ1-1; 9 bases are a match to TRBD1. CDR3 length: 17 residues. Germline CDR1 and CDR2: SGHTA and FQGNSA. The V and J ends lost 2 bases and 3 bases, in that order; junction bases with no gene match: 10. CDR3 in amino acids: CASSLTPRTGDYTEAFF. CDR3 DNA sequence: TGTGCCAGCAGCTTAACCCCCCGGACAGGGGATTACACTGAAGCTTTCTTT.

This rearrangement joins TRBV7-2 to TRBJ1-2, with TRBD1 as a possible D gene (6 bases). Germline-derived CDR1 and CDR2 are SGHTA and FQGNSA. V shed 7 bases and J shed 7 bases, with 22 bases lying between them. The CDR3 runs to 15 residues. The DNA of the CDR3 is TGTGCCAGCACCCTAGCCCCGGGGGGAGGGGGTGGCTACACCTTC. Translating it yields CASTLAPGGGGGYTF. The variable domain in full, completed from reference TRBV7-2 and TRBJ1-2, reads GAGVSQSPSNKVTEKGKDVELRCDPISGHTALYWYRQSLGQGLEFLIYFQGNSAPDKSGLPSDRFSAERTGGSVSTLTIQRTQQEDSAVYLCASTLAPGGGGGYTFGSGTRLTVV.

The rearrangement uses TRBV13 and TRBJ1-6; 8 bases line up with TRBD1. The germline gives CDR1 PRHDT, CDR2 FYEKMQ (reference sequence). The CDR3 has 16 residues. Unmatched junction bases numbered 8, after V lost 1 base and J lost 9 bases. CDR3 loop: CASSLVGQGWGSPLHF. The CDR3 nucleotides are TGTGCCAGCAGCTTAGTCGGACAGGGCTGGGGTTCACCCCTCCACTTT.

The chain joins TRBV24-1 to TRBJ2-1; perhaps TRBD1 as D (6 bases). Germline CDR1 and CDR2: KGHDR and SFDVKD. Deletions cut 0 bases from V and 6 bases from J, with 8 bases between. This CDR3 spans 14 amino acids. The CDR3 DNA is TGTGCCACCAGTGATTTGTCCAGGGGCAATGAGCAGTTCTTC. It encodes CATSDLSRGNEQFF.

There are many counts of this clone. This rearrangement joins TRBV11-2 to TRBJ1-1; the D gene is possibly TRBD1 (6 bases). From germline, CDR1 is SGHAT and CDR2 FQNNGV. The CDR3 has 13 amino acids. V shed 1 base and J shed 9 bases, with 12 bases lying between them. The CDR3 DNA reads TGTGCCAGCAGCTTAGGAAATACAGGGAAAGCTTTCTTT. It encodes CASSLGNTGKAFF.

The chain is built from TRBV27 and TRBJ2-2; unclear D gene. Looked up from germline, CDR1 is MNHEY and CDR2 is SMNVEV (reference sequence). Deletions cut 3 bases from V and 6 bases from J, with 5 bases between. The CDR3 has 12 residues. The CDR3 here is CASSFLAGELFF. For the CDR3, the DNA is TGTGCCAGCAGTTTCCTAGCCGGGGAGCTGTTTTTT.